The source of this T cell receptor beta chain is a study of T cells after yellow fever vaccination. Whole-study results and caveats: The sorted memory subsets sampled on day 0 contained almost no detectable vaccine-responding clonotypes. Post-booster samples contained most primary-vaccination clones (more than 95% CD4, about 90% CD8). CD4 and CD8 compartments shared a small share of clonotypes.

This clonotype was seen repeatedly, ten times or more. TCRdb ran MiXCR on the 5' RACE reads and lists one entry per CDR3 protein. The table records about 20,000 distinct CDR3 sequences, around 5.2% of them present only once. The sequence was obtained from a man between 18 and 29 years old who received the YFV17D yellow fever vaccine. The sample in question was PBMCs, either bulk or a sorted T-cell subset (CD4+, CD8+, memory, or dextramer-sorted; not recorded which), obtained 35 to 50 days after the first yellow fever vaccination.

The CDR3 bases are TGTGCCAGCAGGTACCTTGACGGAGGGGGGACCTTGCCCTACGAGCAGTACGTC. Protein sequence: CASRYLDGGGTLPYEQYV. J is TRBJ2-7 and V is TRBV6-5; D tentatively fits TRBD1 or TRBD2 (6 bases each). The CDR3 is made up of 18 amino acids. Trimming removed 6 bases at V and 2 bases at J, with 26 bases between. From germline, CDR1 is MNHEY and CDR2 SVGAGI.